The source of this TCR beta chain is a study of cytomegalovirus exposure and HLA in healthy donors. General observations from the study: The authors excluded some V segments, including TRBV6-2 and TRBV6-3, as indistinguishable.

The PCR employed 60 Vbeta primers together with 13 Jbeta primers. Assay used: immunoSEQ multiplex PCR; TCRdb lists only in-frame clones, some missing. The sample holds just under 90,000 clones. The V gene lost 6 bases and the J gene lost 6 bases, with 18 bases spanning the gap. CDR1 is LNHDA and CDR2 is SQIVND in the germline V gene (reference sequence). The CDR3 totals 14 residues. About this clone itself: Its specificity is not known.

The sample was PBMCs. This TCR was sampled from a girl aged 5-17 years in good health and CMV-seropositive. The chain has TRBV19 and TRBJ2-7; possibly TRBD2 for D (7 bases). DNA for the CDR3: TGTGCCAGTAGCCCGTCGGCGGGGGCGGGCGAGCAGTACGTC. Translation gives CASSPSAGAGEQYV.